This T cell receptor (beta chain) was observed in a study of T cells in Graves' hyperthyroidism and ophthalmopathy. It was RNA transcripts that yielded the amplified TCR beta CDR3 regions. First-round RT-PCR with HTBI primers amplified the TCR CDR3 region. A single record per CDR3 protein comes from TCRdb applying MiXCR to the multiplex PCR reads. The sample consists of under 350,000 distinct CDR3 sequences, 21% of them appearing once. For Graves' hyperthyroidism to be stable, ophthalmopathy could not progress within 18 months. The PBMCs were taken from roughly 10 ml of fresh peripheral blood. This clonotype was sampled from a woman aged 45 to 65 with Graves' hyperthyroidism. Sequenced material: blood.

The CDR3 DNA reads as TGTGCCAGCACCCTACCGGACAGAGCTAACTATGGCTACACCTTC. The encoded protein is CASTLPDRANYGYTF. The V and J genes are TRBV6-1 and TRBJ1-2; a weak D match, TRBD1 (6 bases). Trimming took 7 bases from V and 0 from J, leaving 15 bases between them. CDR1 is MNHNS, CDR2 SASEGT, per germline. The CDR3 spans 15 residues.